This T cell receptor (beta chain) was recovered during a study of T cell responses to AZD1222 COVID-19 vaccine. The CDR3 is made up of 18 amino acids. V shed 3 bases and J shed 4 bases, with 22 bases lying between them. Germline values: CDR1 MDHEN, CDR2 SYDVKM. The protocol was immunoSEQ multiplex PCR, while the TCRdb copy is restricted to in-frame clones and leaves out a portion. The sample shows 95,000 to 150,000 clones, around 89% of them seen only once. This clone showed up just a few times. The TCR comes from an adult in good health. The chain employs TRBV28 and TRBJ2-1; D might be TRBD1 or TRBD2, each matching 5 bases. The material sequenced was peripheral blood, taken on day 0 of AZD1222 vaccination. CDR3 sequence reads: CASSFPLRGTSNYNEQFF. The CDR3 coding sequence is TGTGCCAGCAGTTTTCCCCTCCGTGGGACGAGCAATTACAATGAGCAGTTCTTC.